This T cell receptor beta chain was sequenced in a study of response to subunit inactivated influenza vaccine. This clonotype was detected many times. With 7 bases clipped from V and 7 bases from J, the junction kept 6 bases outside the gene matches. The CDR3 is 12 amino acids. Germline V gene lookup returns CDR1 MDHEN and CDR2 SYDVKM. Each CDR3 protein gets one entry after TCRdb re-called the RT-PCR reads with MiXCR. The sample lists approximately 500,000 distinct CDR3 sequences, 12% to 15% occurring once. The input for sequencing was PBMCs from blood, taken roughly 12 days after vaccination. The rearrangement uses TRBV28 and TRBJ1-1, with TRBD1 matching 7 bases. The sequence was obtained from a man between 50 and 59 years old who received an inactivated influenza vaccine. In DNA, the CDR3 is TGTGCCAGCACCTCACAGGGGAGTGAAGCTTTCTTT. The encoded protein is CASTSQGSEAFF.